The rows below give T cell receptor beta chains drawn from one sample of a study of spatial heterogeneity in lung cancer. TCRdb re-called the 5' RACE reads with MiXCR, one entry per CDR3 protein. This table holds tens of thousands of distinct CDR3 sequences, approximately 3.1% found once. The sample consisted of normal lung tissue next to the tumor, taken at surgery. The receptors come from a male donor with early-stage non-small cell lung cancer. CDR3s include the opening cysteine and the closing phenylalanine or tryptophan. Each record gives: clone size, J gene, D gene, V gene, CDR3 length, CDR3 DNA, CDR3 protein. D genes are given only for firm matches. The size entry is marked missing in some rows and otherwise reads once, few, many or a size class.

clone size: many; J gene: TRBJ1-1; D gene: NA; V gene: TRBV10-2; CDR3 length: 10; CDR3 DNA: TGCGCCAGCGGGGACTACGAAGCTTTCTTT; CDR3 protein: CASGDYEAFF
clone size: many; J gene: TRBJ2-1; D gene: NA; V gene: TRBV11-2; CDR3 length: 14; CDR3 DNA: TGTGCCAGCAGCTTGGCTAGTATTTACAATGAGCAGTTCTTC; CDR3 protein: CASSLASIYNEQFF
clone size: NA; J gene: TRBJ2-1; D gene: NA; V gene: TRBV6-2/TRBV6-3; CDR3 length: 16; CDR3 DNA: TGTGCCAGCAGCCCCCAGGGGCAGGGTTGGGGTCCTGAGCAGTTCTTC; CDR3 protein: CASSPQGQGWGPEQFF
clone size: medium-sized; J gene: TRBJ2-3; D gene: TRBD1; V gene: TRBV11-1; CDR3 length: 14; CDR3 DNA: TGTGCCAGCAGCTTGGGGACAGTCACAGATACGCAGTATTTT; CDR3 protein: CASSLGTVTDTQYF
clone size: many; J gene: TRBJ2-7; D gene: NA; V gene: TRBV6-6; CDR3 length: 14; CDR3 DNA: TGTGCCAGCAGTTACTCGACGGCCCCCGGAGAGCAGTACTTC; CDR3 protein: CASSYSTAPGEQYF
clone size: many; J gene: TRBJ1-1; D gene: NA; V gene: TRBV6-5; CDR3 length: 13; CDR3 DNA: TGTGCCAGCAGTTCTCAGAGGAACACTGAAGCTTTCTTT; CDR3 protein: CASSSQRNTEAFF
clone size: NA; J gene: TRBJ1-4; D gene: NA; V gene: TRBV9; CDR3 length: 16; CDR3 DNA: TGTGCCAGCAGCGTAGGCCTTTTAACAGGAAATGAAAAACTGTTTTTT; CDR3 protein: CASSVGLLTGNEKLFF
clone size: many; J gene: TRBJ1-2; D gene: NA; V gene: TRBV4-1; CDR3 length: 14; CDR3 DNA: TGCGCCAGCAGCCAAGATACAGGGATCTATGGCTACACCTTC; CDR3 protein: CASSQDTGIYGYTF
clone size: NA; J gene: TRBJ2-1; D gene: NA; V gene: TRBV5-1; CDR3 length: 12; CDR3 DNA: TGCGCCAGCAGCGTAAGACTCGAGGAGCAGTTCTTC; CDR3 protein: CASSVRLEEQFF
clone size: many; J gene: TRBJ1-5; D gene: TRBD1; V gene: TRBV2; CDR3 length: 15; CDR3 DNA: TGTGCCAGCAGTGGTCTGACAGGGCGGAATCAGCCCCAGCATTTT; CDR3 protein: CASSGLTGRNQPQHF
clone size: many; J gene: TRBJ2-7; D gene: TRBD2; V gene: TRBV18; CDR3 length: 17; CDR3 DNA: TGTGCCAGCTCAATGGGACCCGCCGGGACTAGGAAATTCGAGCAGTACTTC; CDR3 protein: CASSMGPAGTRKFEQYF
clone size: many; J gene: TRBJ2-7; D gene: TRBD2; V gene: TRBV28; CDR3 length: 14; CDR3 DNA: TGTGCCAGCAGTTTTCCCCGACTAGCGCACGAGCAGTACTTC; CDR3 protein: CASSFPRLAHEQYF
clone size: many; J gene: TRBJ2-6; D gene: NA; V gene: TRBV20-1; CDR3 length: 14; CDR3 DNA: TGCAGTGCTTATAGCGGATCTGGGGCCAACGTCCTGACTTTC; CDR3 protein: CSAYSGSGANVLTF
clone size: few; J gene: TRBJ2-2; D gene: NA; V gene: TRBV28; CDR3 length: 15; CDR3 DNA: TGTGCCAGCAGTTTACAACGGGGTAACACCGGGGAGCTGTTTTTT; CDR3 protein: CASSLQRGNTGELFF
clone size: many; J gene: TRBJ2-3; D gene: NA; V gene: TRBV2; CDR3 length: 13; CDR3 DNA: TGTGCCAGCTCTGACAGACTCACAGATACGCAGTATTTT; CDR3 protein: CASSDRLTDTQYF
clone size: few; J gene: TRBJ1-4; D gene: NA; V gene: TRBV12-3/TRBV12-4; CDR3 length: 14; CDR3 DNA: TGTGCCAGCAGTTTCAGCGGGGGTGGGGAAAAACTGTTTTTT; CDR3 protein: CASSFSGGGEKLFF
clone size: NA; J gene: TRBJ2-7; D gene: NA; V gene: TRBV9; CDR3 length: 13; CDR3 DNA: TGTGCCAGCAGCAGGGACTTTACCTACGAGCAGTACTTC; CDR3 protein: CASSRDFTYEQYF
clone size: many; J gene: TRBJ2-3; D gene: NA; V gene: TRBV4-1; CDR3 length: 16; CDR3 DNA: TGCGCCAGCAGCCAAGAGGGAGGCGGGGCGGCAGATACGCAGTATTTT; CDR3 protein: CASSQEGGGAADTQYF
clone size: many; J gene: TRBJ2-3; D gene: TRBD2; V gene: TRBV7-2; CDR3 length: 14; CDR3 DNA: TGTGCCAGCAGACCGACCCTAGCGGGGGTTTCTCAGTATTTT; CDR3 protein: CASRPTLAGVSQYF
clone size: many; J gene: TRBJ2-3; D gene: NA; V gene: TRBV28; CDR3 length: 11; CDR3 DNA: TGTGCCAGCAGTTCTGAGGGGACGCAGTATTTT; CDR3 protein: CASSSEGTQYF
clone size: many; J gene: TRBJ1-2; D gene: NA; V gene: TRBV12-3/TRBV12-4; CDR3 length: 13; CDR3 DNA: TGTGCCAGCAGTTTGGGAGGGAACCATGGCTACACCTTC; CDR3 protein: CASSLGGNHGYTF
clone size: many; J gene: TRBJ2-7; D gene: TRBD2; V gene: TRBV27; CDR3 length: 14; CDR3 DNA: TGTGCCAGCAGTTTTAGCGGGGGCTCCTACGAGCAGTACTTC; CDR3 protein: CASSFSGGSYEQYF
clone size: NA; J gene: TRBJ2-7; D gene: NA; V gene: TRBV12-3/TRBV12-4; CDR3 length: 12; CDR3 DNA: TGTGCCAGCAGTTTTTTGTCCTACGAGCAGTACTTC; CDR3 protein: CASSFLSYEQYF
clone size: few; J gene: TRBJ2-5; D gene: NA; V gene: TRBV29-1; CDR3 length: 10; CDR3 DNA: TGCAGCGGGACCGAAGAGACCCAGTACTTC; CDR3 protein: CSGTEETQYF
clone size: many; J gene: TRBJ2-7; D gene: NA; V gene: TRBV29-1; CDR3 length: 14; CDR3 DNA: TGCAGCGTCTGGACAGATTATAGCTCCTACGAGCAGTACTTC; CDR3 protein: CSVWTDYSSYEQYF
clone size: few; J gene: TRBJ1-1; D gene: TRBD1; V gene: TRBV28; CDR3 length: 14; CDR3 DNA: TGTGCCACCCCCACGGACAGGGTCAACACTGAAGCTTTCTTT; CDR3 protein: CATPTDRVNTEAFF
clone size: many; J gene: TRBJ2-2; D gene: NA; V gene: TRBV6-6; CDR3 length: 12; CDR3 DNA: TGTGCCAGTTTCCACCTCGCCGGGGAGCTGTTTTTT; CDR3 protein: CASFHLAGELFF
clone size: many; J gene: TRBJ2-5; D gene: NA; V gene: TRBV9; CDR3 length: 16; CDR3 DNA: TGTGCCAGCAGCGAATCTGGCGGGGCTCCCCAAGAGACCCAGTACTTC; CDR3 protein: CASSESGGAPQETQYF
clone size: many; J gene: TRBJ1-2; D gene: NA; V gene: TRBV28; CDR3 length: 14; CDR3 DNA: TGTGCCAGCAGTTTACCCCAAACTGTCTATGGCTACACCTTC; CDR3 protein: CASSLPQTVYGYTF
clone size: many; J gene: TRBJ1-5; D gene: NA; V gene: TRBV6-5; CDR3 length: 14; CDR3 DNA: TGTGCCAGCAGTCGTTCAGGGGACCGTCAGCCCCAGCATTTT; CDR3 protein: CASSRSGDRQPQHF
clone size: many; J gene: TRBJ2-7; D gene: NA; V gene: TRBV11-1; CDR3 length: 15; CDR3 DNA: TGTGCCAGCAGCTTAGGGACGGAGAGCTCCTACGAGCAGTACTTC; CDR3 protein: CASSLGTESSYEQYF
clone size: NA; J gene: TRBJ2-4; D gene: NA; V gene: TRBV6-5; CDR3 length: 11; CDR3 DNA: TGTGCCAGCAGTAACACGGGTATTCAGTACTTC; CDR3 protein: CASSNTGIQYF
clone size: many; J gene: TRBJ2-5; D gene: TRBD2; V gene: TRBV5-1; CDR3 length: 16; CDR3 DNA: TGCGCCAGCAGCCCAAAGACTAGCGGCCAGGCGGAGACCCAGTACTTC; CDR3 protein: CASSPKTSGQAETQYF
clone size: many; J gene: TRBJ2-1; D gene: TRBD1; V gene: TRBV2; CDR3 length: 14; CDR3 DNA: TGTGCCAGCAGTTTAGAGGACAGGTCGAATGAGCAGTTCTTC; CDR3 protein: CASSLEDRSNEQFF
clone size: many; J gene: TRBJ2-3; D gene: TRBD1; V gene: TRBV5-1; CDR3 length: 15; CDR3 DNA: TGCGCCAGCAGCACAGGGGTAGTGAGCACAGATACGCAGTATTTT; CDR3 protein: CASSTGVVSTDTQYF
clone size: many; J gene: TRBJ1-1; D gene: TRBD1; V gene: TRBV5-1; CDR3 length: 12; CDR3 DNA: TGCGCCAGCAGCTGGGGACAGGGTGAAGCTTTCTTT; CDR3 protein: CASSWGQGEAFF
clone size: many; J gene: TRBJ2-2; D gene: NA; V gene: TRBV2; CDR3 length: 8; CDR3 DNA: TGTGCCAACGGGGAGCTGTTTTTT; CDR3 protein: CANGELFF
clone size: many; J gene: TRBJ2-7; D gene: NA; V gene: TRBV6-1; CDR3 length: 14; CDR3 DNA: TGTGCCAGCAGTGAATACGGCAGAACCTACGAGCAGTACTTC; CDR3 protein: CASSEYGRTYEQYF
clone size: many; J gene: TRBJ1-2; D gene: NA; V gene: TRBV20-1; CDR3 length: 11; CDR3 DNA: TGCAGTGCTCCGAAGACAGGCTTCTACACCTTC; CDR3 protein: CSAPKTGFYTF
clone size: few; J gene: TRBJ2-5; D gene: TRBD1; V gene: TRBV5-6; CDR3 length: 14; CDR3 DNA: TGTGCCAGCAGCTCGGGACAGATAGCCGGGACCCAGTACTTC; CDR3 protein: CASSSGQIAGTQYF
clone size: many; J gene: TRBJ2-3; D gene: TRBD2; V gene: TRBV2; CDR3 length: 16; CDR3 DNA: TGTGCCAGCAGCCAACTAGCGGGAGGGCCCGTGGATACGCAGTATTTT; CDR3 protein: CASSQLAGGPVDTQYF
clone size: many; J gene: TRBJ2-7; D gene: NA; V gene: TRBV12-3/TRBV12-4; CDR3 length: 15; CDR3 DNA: TGTGCCAGCAGTTTGAACCCACAGCCACAATACGAGCAGTACTTC; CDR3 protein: CASSLNPQPQYEQYF
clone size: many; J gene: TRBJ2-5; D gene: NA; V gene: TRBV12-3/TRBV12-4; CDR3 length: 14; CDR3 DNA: TGTGCCAGCAGATACCGGGACTTTCAAGAGACCCAGTACTTC; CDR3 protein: CASRYRDFQETQYF
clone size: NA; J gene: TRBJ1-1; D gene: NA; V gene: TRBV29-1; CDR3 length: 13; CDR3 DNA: TGCAGCGTTGCATGGGGGGGAGAGACTGAAGCTTTCTTT; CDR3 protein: CSVAWGGETEAFF
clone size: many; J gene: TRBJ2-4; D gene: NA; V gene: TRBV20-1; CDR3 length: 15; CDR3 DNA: TGCAGTGCTAGCCGTAGGGTTGCGGCCAAAAACATTCAGTACTTC; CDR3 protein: CSASRRVAAKNIQYF
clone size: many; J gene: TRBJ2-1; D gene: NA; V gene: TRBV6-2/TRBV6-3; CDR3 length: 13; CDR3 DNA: TGTGCCAGCAGTAAGGAGGGGGGGAATGAGCAGTTCTTC; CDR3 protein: CASSKEGGNEQFF
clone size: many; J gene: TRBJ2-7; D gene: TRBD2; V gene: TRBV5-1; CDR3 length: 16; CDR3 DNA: TGCGCCAGCAGCCTATACTGGCGGGAGGTTCCGGTTGAGCAGTACTTC; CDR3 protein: CASSLYWREVPVEQYF
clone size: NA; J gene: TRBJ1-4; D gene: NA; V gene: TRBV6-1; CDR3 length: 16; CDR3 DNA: TGTGCCAGCAGTGAAGACGGGACGGTGGGGCATGAAAAACTGTTTTTT; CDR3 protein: CASSEDGTVGHEKLFF
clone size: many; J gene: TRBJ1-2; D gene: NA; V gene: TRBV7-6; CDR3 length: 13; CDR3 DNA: TGTGCCAGCAGCTTAGCGGAGAGCTATGGCTACACCTTC; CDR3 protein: CASSLAESYGYTF
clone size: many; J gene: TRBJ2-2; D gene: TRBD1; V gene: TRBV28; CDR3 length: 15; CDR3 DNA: TGTGCCTCCACCCCAGGGGGACGGAACACCGGGGAGCTGTTTTTT; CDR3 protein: CASTPGGRNTGELFF
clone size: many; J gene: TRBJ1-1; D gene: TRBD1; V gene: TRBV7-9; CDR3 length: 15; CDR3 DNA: TGTGCCAGCAGCGCCCCGGGACAGGGAGGCACTGAAGCTTTCTTT; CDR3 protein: CASSAPGQGGTEAFF
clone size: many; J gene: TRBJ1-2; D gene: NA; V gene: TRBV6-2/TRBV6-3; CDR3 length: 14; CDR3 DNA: TGTGCCAGCAGTTACGGCGGGCTGCCTAATGGCTACACCTTC; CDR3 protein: CASSYGGLPNGYTF
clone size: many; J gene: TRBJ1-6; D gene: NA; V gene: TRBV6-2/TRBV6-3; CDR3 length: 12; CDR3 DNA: TGTGCCAGCAGTTCACAGGAGAGGCCCCTCCACTTT; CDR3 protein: CASSSQERPLHF
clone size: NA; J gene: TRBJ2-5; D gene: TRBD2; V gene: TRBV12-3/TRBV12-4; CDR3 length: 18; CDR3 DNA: TGTGCCAGCAGTCAACTAGCGGGCGACCCCCTAGGACAAGAGACCCAGTACTTC; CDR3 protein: CASSQLAGDPLGQETQYF
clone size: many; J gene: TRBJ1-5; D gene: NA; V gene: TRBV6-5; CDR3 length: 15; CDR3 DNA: TGTGCCAGCAGGGGAAGGGGGGGAGGACCTCAGCCCCAGCATTTT; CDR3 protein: CASRGRGGGPQPQHF